One sample yielded the 7 T cell receptor beta chains listed below, sequenced in a study of blood T cell repertoires in COVID-19. Data came from immunoSEQ multiplex PCR; TCRdb stores just in-frame clones and leaves some out. This repertoire shows some 270,000 clones, about 84% found once; its top ten account for approximately 6%. Sequencing used peripheral blood. Receptors were obtained from a woman older than 75 with COVID-19, enrolled during active disease.

The rearrangement uses TRBV6-6 and TRBJ1-6; 9 nucleotides line up with TRBD1. The CDR3 runs to 15 residues. The germline V gene encodes CDR1 MNHNY and CDR2 SVGAGI (reference sequence). V shed 7 bases and J 3 bases; nucleotides not matched to a gene: 4. This CDR3 reads CASTPDRGYNSPLHF. CDR3 bases: TGTGCCAGCACCCCGGACAGGGGCTATAATTCACCCCTCCACTTT.

V is TRBV24-1 and J is TRBJ1-5; no definite D call. V was pared by 3 bases and J by 0 bases, with 5 bases between. The CDR3 consists of 14 residues. Germline assignment: CDR1 KGHDR and CDR2 SFDVKD. The CDR3 loop is CATSDPYSNQPQHF. CDR3 nucleotides: TGTGCCACCAGTGATCCTTATAGCAATCAGCCCCAGCATTTT.

V and J are TRBV7-9 and TRBJ1-2, with D possibly matching TRBD1 (6 bases). V shed 6 bases and J shed 6 bases, with 14 bases lying between them. The CDR3 covers 13 residues. From germline, CDR1 is SEHNR and CDR2 FQNEAQ (reference sequence). The CDR3 sequence: CASRESAGDGYTF. The CDR3 DNA sequence: TGTGCCAGCAGGGAATCGGCAGGGGATGGCTACACCTTC.

The V and J genes are TRBV6-2 or TRBV6-3 and TRBJ1-1; D ambiguous. CDR1 and CDR2 from the germline V gene are MNHEY and SVGEGT. The ends were cut back, 6 bases at V and 5 bases at J, with 25 bases in the middle. The CDR3 length is 17 residues. The CDR3 sequence is CASSPGVWSLAVTEAFF. The CDR3 nucleotides read TGTGCCAGCAGCCCCGGGGTTTGGTCCCTAGCGGTGACTGAAGCTTTCTTT.

The chain couples TRBV3-1 (or the pseudogene TRBV3-2) to TRBJ2-5; no definite D call. V lost 1 base to trimming and J lost 2 bases, with 11 bases between them. Germline values: CDR1 LGHDT, CDR2 YNNKEL (reference sequence). There are 15 residues in the CDR3. The CDR3 bases are TGTGCCAGCAGCCAAGCTCGAGGAAGTCAAGAGACCCAGTACTTC. Its protein product is CASSQARGSQETQYF.

The chain employs TRBV27 and TRBJ2-3, with TRBD2 matching 8 bases. V was pared by 6 bases and J by 7 bases, with 15 bases of the junction left unmatched. The CDR3 totals 16 residues. The germline CDR1 and CDR2 sequences are MNHEY and SMNVEV (reference sequence). The CDR3 spells CASSKGAGGGENTQYF. Written as DNA, the CDR3 is TGTGCCAGCAGCAAAGGGGCGGGGGGTGGTGAAAATACGCAGTATTTT.

The chain has TRBV5-4 and TRBJ1-2, with D unclear. This CDR3 region has 14 residues. Germline-derived CDR1 and CDR2 are SGHNT and YYREEE (reference sequence). The V gene lost 0 bases and the J gene lost 13 bases, with 19 bases spanning the gap. The CDR3 here is CASSLAGSLSSSTF. CDR3 coding DNA: TGTGCCAGCAGCTTGGCCGGGAGCCTCAGCTCCTCCACCTTC.